These 23 T cell receptor beta chains share one sample of origin, sequenced in a study of identical twins (dated by TCRdb to about 2016). Libraries were made using 5' RACE. TCRdb lists the instrument as Illumina HiSeq 2000. TCRdb took the public reads, trimmed them with fastp at Q25, ran MiXCR for clone calling and kept in-frame beta chains. Identical CDR3 proteins give one entry, which carries the most common genes and DNA. The sample profile shows roughly 280,000 distinct CDR3 sequences; just under 9.5% of them were found once. 6% to 8.5% of the sample is taken by the ten largest. These data also featured in a second study, about yellow fever vaccine responses in identical twins.

Sequencing was performed on CD8+ T cells sorted from blood. These receptor sequences come from a woman aged 18-35 years in good health.

The table lists this clonotype with many counts. The rearrangement links TRBV5-1 to TRBJ1-2; no clear D. This CDR3 has 13 residues. Germline V gene sequence: CDR1 SGHRS, CDR2 YFSETQ. The V and J ends lost 0 bases and 8 bases respectively, with 11 bases between them. The DNA for the CDR3 is TGCGCCAGCAGCTTGGAACTCGTGAAGGGCTACACCTTC. It encodes CASSLELVKGYTF.

This clonotype was observed many times. This chain links TRBV21-1 with TRBJ2-2. TRBV21-1 is a pseudogene. CDR3 length equals 14 residues. The CDR3 loop reads CASTESSHTGELFF. In DNA form, the CDR3 reads TGTGCCAGCACAGAGAGTAGCCACACCGGGGAGCTGTTTTTT.

The sample holds many counts of this clonotype. The rearrangement links TRBV7-2 to TRBJ1-1; no reliable D call. V lost 1 base and J lost 2, with 8 bases in between. Germline V gene lookup returns CDR1 SGHTA and CDR2 FQGNSA. The CDR3 runs to 14 residues. Written as DNA, the CDR3 is TGTGCCAGCAGCTTAGGTACACTAAACACTGAAGCTTTCTTT. This sequence encodes CASSLGTLNTEAFF.

At least ten counts were recorded for this clonotype. The rearrangement uses TRBV27 and TRBJ1-5; no clear D. V dropped 0 bases and J dropped 5 bases, with 5 bases sitting between them. Germline V gene lookup returns CDR1 MNHEY and CDR2 SMNVEV (reference sequence). The CDR3 sequence is 13 residues long. The CDR3 region is CASSLSRDQPQHF. DNA for the CDR3: TGTGCCAGCAGTTTATCAAGAGATCAGCCCCAGCATTTT.

The rearrangement uses TRBV7-9 and TRBJ1-2; 7 bases are a match to TRBD1. There are 9 residues in the CDR3. Germline V gene lookup returns CDR1 SEHNR and CDR2 FQNEAQ (reference sequence). Trimming cost V 10 bases and J 12 bases; bases outside gene matches: 5. This CDR3 is CATNGTDTF. The CDR3 coding sequence is TGTGCCACCAATGGGACAGACACCTTC.

Only a few counts were recorded for this clonotype. V usage is TRBV4-1 and J usage is TRBJ2-7; D possibly corresponds to TRBD2 (7 bases). V lost 4 bases and J lost 0, with 19 bases in between. The CDR3 runs to 17 residues. The germline V gene has CDR1 MGHRA and CDR2 YSYEKL. The CDR3 nucleotides are TGCGCCAGCAGCCCCAGCTGGGAGGGGGTGACCTCCTACGAGCAGTACTTC. Its protein is CASSPSWEGVTSYEQYF.

This clonotype was detected ten times or more. The chain has TRBV11-2 and TRBJ2-1, with 7 nucleotides matching TRBD1. CDR3 length: 15 amino acids. Losses at the gene ends were 4 bases for V and 0 bases for J; bases not matched to a gene: 3. Germline-derived CDR1 and CDR2 are SGHAT and FQNNGV. This CDR3 is CASSWDRSSYNEQFF. The CDR3 DNA is TGTGCCAGCAGCTGGGACAGAAGCTCCTACAATGAGCAGTTCTTC.

The chain employs TRBV7-2 and TRBJ2-1; 12 nucleotides align to TRBD1. This CDR3 spans 17 amino acids. The V gene's germline CDR1 is SGHTA and CDR2 FQGNSA. Germline trimming cut 1 base from V and 7 bases from J; bases unmatched to any gene: 8. CDR3: CASSLVLGTGGRNEQFF. CDR3 sequence (DNA): TGTGCCAGCAGCTTAGTCCTCGGGACAGGGGGCAGGAATGAGCAGTTCTTC.

The V gene is TRBV12-3 or TRBV12-4, the J gene TRBJ2-7, with D perhaps given as TRBD1 or TRBD2 (5 bases each). V was clipped by 5 bases and J by 0 bases, with 17 bases between them. The CDR3 spans 16 residues. CDR3 coding DNA: TGTGCCAGCAGTCCTGGCGCCGGGACGGACTCCTACGAGCAGTACTTC. This encodes CASSPGAGTDSYEQYF.

The rearrangement joins TRBV19 to TRBJ2-7; TRBD1 might be the D (5 bases). CDR3 length: 13 residues. V was shortened by 5 bases and J by 3 bases, with 11 bases between the two germline ends. Germline values: CDR1 LNHDA, CDR2 SQIVND (reference sequence). This CDR3 is CASSVGQNYEQYF. As DNA, the CDR3 is TGTGCCAGTAGTGTCGGACAAAACTACGAGCAGTACTTC.

This clonotype was found a few times. The J gene is TRBJ2-7, the V gene TRBV7-6; perhaps D is TRBD1 or TRBD2 (5 bases each). V was cut by 4 bases and J by 3 bases, with 13 bases left in between. This CDR3 comprises 14 residues. CDR1 is SGHVS, CDR2 FNYEAQ, per germline. CDR3 residues: CASSWTGTDYEQYF. The CDR3 DNA reads TGTGCCAGCAGCTGGACCGGGACCGACTACGAGCAGTACTTC.

This clonotype was seen many times. The V and J genes are TRBV7-9 and TRBJ2-1, with unresolved D. Germline-derived CDR1 and CDR2 are SEHNR and FQNEAQ (reference sequence). The V and J ends lost 0 bases and 3 bases respectively, with 12 bases between them. CDR3 size: 16 residues. The DNA for the CDR3 is TGTGCCAGCAGCTTAGCTCGGGTCAGTTTCTACAATGAGCAGTTCTTC. Amino acid sequence: CASSLARVSFYNEQFF.

This clonotype was counted only a few times. V gene TRBV29-1 combines with J gene TRBJ2-7; TRBD1 or TRBD2 may be the D gene (5 bases each). This CDR3 contains 13 residues. CDR1 and CDR2 (germline): SQVTM, ANQGSEA. Trimming stripped 7 bases from V and 0 bases from J, with 13 bases between. CDR3 nucleotide sequence: TGCAGCGCCCGGGACGGCGCCTCCTACGAGCAGTACTTC. It translates to CSARDGASYEQYF.

About this clonotype itself: Because the CDR3 is missing its conserved closing phenylalanine or tryptophan, this is likely a read error. No DNA is shown, since the ends of the CDR3 on it are uncertain; the CDR3 is the one TCRdb lists. The V call is TRBV19, the J call TRBJ2-1; no DNA check was done on the table's D call, TRBD2. CDR1 is LNHDA and CDR2 is SQIVND in the germline V gene (reference sequence). A total of 12 residues make up the CDR3, ends included. CDR3 region: CASSDFGTMLFA.

This rearrangement joins TRBV6-5 to TRBJ2-7; 7 nucleotides agree with TRBD1. V shed 6 bases and J 2 bases; nucleotides not matched to a gene: 7. Germline CDR1 is MNHEY and CDR2 is SVGAGI. The CDR3 has 14 amino acids. The CDR3 DNA is TGTGCCAGCAGGGGGACAGCTCGGCCCTACGAGCAGTACTTC. It codes for CASRGTARPYEQYF.

J is TRBJ2-1 and V is TRBV4-3; 7 bases are a match to TRBD2. The V gene's germline CDR1 is LGHNA and CDR2 YSLEER. J gave up 5 bases and V 1 base, and 17 bases lay outside the gene matches. The length of the CDR3 is 19 residues. This CDR3 reads CASSQGHPSSLAEHNEQFF. CDR3 nucleotides: TGCGCCAGCAGCCAAGGGCACCCCTCTAGTCTAGCGGAACACAATGAGCAGTTCTTC.

This clonotype was counted between two and nine times. The V and J genes are TRBV10-1 and TRBJ2-1; D is perhaps TRBD2 (6 bases). Trimming stripped 10 bases from V and 0 bases from J, with 31 bases between. This CDR3 region has 20 residues. Germline V CDR1 and CDR2: WNHNN, SYGVQD (reference sequence). The CDR3 DNA sequence: TGCGCCATTGTTCTAGGCGGGGAGATTAACCTGTGGGGCTCCTACAATGAGCAGTTCTTC. This codes for CAIVLGGEINLWGSYNEQFF.

This clonotype was counted at least ten times. The V call is TRBV7-9, the J call TRBJ2-1; D ambiguous. Trimming took 1 base from V and 10 from J, leaving 17 bases between them. Germline V gives CDR1 SEHNR, CDR2 FQNEAQ (reference sequence). The CDR3 contains 15 residues. CDR3 DNA sequence: TGTGCCAGCAGCTTAGAGAGGCGGAAGGCAGAGGAGCAGTTCTTC. It translates to CASSLERRKAEEQFF. Full variable domain (rest looked up from reference TRBV7-9 and TRBJ2-1): DTGVSQNPRHKITKRGQNVTFRCDPISEHNRLYWYRQTLGQGPEFLTYFQNEAQLEKSRLLSDRFSAERPKGSFSTLEIQRTEQGDSAMYLCASSLERRKAEEQFFGPGTRLTVL.

The chain joins TRBV2 to TRBJ2-5, with TRBD1 matching 11 bases. V shed 2 bases, J shed 5 bases, and the junction held 13 bases outside the gene matches. The CDR3 totals 18 residues. Germline V gene lookup returns CDR1 SNHLY and CDR2 FYNNEI. The CDR3 reads CASSELVGDRGTVETQYF. The CDR3 nucleotides are TGTGCCAGCAGTGAATTGGTGGGGGACAGGGGGACGGTGGAGACCCAGTACTTC. The full variable domain, its missing parts supplied by reference TRBV2 and TRBJ2-5, is EPEVTQTPSHQVTQMGQEVILRCVPISNHLYFYWYRQILGQKVEFLVSFYNNEISEKSEIFDDQFSVERPDGSNFTLKIRSTKLEDSAMYFCASSELVGDRGTVETQYFGPGTRLLVL.

The sample holds a few counts of this clonotype. The chain couples TRBV27 to TRBJ2-1; D gene ambiguous. Germline loops: CDR1 MNHEY, CDR2 SMNVEV (reference sequence). V gave up 6 bases and J gave up 7 bases, with 10 bases separating them. The CDR3 consists of 12 residues. CDR3 sequence: CASSPLTNEQFF. The CDR3, as DNA: TGTGCCAGCAGCCCCCTTACGAATGAGCAGTTCTTC.

In this sample, this clonotype turned up many times. The gene calls are TRBV13 and TRBJ2-1, with 8 bases lining up with TRBD1. CDR1 is PRHDT, CDR2 FYEKMQ, per germline (reference sequence). The V and J ends lost 6 bases and 3 bases, in that order; junction bases with no gene match: 13. The CDR3 runs 17 residues. CDR3 region: CASRMLGTGYGYNEQFF. The CDR3 DNA reads as TGTGCCAGCAGGATGCTTGGGACAGGTTATGGCTACAATGAGCAGTTCTTC.

V and J are TRBV7-3 and TRBJ2-3; 10 positions match TRBD2. The CDR3 has 16 amino acids. Germline trimming cut 4 bases from V and 0 bases from J; bases unmatched to any gene: 4. Germline assignment: CDR1 SGHTA and CDR2 FQGTGA. The CDR3: CASSSPGLASTDTQYF. The CDR3 nucleotides are TGTGCCAGCAGCTCCCCGGGACTAGCGAGCACAGATACGCAGTATTTT.

The chain couples TRBV20-1 to TRBJ2-1; D is perhaps TRBD1 (5 bases). This CDR3 is 15 amino acids long. CDR1 DFQATT and CDR2 SNEGSKA come from the germline V gene (reference sequence). CDR3 DNA: TGCTTTGCTTGGACAATAAGCAGCTCCTACAATGAGCAGTTCTTC. This gives the protein CFAWTISSSYNEQFF.